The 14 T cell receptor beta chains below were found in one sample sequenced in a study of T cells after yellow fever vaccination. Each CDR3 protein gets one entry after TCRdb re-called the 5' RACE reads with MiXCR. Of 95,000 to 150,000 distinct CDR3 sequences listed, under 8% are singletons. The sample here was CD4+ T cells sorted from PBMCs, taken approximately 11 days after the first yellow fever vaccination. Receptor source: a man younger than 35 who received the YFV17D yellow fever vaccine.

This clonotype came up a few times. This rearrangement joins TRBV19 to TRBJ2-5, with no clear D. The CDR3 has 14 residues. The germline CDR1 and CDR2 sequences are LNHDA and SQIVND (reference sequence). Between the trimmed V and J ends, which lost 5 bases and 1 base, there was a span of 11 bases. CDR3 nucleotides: TGTGCCAGTAGTTTCTCGACGGGCCAAGAGACCCAGTACTTC. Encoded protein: CASSFSTGQETQYF.

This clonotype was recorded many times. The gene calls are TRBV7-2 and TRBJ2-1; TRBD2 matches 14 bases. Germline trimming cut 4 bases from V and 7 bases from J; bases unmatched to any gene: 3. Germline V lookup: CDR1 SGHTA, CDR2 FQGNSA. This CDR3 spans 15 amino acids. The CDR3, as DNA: TGTGCCAGCAGCTCTCGGACTAGCGGGGGGAATGAGCAGTTCTTC. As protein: CASSSRTSGGNEQFF.

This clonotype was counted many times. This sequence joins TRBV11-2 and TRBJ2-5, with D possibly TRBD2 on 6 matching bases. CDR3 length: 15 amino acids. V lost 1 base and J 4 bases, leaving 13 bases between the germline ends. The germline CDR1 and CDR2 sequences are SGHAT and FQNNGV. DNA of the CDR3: TGTGCCAGCAGCTTAGGGAGCGCGGGGACAGAGACCCAGTACTTC. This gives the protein CASSLGSAGTETQYF.

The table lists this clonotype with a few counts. CDR3 residues: CASSLYGGSWETQYF. CDR3 bases: TGTGCCAGCAGCTTGTACGGGGGTAGCTGGGAGACCCAGTACTTC. The chain uses TRBV5-6 and TRBJ2-5; a weak D match, TRBD2 (6 bases). V was shortened by 1 base and J by 5 bases, with 15 bases between the two germline ends. Per germline, CDR1 SGHDT and CDR2 YYEEEE. The CDR3 consists of 15 residues.

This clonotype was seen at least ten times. CDR3 region: CASSFASGQETQYF. The CDR3 nucleotides are TGCGCCAGCAGCTTTGCTAGCGGCCAAGAGACCCAGTACTTC. This chain uses TRBV5-1 with TRBJ2-5, with TRBD2 identical over 7 bases. The V gene end was trimmed by 2 bases and the J gene end by 1 base; junction bases not matched to a gene: 2. The CDR3 is made up of 14 amino acids. Germline V gene sequence: CDR1 SGHRS, CDR2 YFSETQ.

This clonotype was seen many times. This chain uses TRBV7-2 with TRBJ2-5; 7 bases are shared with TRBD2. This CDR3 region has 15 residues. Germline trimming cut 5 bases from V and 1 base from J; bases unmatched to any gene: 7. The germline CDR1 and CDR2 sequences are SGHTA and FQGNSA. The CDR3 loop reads CASSLTAGSQETQYF. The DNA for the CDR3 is TGTGCCAGCAGCCTCACAGCGGGGAGCCAAGAGACCCAGTACTTC.

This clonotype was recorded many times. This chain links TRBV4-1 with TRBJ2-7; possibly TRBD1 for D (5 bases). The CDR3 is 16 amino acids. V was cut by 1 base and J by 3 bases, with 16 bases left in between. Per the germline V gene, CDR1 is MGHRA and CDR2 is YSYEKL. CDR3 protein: CASSQGATGQLYEQYF. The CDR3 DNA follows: TGCGCCAGCAGCCAAGGAGCCACCGGACAACTCTACGAGCAGTACTTC.

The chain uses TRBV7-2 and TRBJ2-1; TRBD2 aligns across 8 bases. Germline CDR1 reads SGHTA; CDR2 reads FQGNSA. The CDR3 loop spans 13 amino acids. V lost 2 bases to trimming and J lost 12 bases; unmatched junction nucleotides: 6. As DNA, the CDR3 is TGTGCCAGCAGCTTAACCAGCGGGGGCGTGCAGTTCTTC. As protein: CASSLTSGGVQFF. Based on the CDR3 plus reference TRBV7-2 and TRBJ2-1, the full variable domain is GAGVSQSPSNKVTEKGKDVELRCDPISGHTALYWYRQSLGQGLEFLIYFQGNSAPDKSGLPSDRFSAERTGGSVSTLTIQRTQQEDSAVYLCASSLTSGGVQFFGPGTRLTVL.

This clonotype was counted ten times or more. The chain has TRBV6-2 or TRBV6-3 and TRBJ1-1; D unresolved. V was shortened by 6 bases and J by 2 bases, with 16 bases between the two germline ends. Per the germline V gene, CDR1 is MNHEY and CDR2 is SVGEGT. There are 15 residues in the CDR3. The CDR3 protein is CASREQSPANTEAFF. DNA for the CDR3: TGTGCCAGCAGGGAACAGTCCCCGGCTAACACTGAAGCTTTCTTT.

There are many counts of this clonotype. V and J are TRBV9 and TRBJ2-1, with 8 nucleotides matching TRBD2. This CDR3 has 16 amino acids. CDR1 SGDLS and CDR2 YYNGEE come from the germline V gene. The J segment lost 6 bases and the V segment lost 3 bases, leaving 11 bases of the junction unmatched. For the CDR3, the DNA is TGTGCCAGCAGCGAGTCCCCTGCGGGGGGTCCCAATGAGCAGTTCTTC. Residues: CASSESPAGGPNEQFF.

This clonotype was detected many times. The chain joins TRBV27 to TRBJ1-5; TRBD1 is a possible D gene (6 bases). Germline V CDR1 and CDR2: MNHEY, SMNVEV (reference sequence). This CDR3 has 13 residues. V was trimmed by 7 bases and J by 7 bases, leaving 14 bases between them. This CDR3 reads CASKQGFMQPQHF. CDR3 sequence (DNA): TGTGCCAGCAAGCAGGGGTTTATGCAGCCCCAGCATTTT.

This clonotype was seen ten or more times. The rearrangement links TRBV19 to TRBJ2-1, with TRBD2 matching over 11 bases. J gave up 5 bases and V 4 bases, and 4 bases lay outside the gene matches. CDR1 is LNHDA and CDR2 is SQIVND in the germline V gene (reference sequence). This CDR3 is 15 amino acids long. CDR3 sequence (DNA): TGTGCCAGTAGTAGCCTAGCGGGGGGAGACAATGAGCAGTTCTTC. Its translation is CASSSLAGGDNEQFF.

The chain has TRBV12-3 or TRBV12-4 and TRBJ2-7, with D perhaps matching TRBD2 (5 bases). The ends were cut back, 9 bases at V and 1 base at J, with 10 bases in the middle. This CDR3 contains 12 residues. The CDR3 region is CASSPGSYEQYF. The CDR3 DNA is TGTGCCAGTTCCCCGGGGTCCTACGAGCAGTACTTC.

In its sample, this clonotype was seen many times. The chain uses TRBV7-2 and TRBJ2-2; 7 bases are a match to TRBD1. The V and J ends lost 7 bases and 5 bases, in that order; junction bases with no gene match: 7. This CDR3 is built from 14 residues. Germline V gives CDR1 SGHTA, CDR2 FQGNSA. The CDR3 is CASTPRGRTGELFF. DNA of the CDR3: TGTGCCAGCACGCCGAGGGGGCGGACCGGGGAGCTGTTTTTT.